The T cell receptor (beta chain) described here comes from a study of cytomegalovirus exposure and HLA in healthy donors. Study-wide context: An earlier analysis found 110 million or so unique TCR beta sequences from roughly 170 million T cells.

The PCR used 60 Vbeta and 13 Jbeta primers. TCRdb keeps only in-frame clones here, not all; method: immunoSEQ multiplex PCR. The sample lists around 94,000 clones, nearly 65% seen once, with about 4.3% in the top ten. Study-level results: Reportedly, a later analysis found an Asian-associated ancestry cluster had fewer N-insertions than the approximately 670-donor mean. Several of the most significant clusters were apparently associated with common viral pathogens in a later analysis.

On this clone itself: Its target is unknown.

The CDR3 contains 15 residues. Trimming took 2 bases from V and 4 from J; bases not matched to a gene: 2. Per the germline V gene, CDR1 is SGHTA and CDR2 is FQGNSA. This chain connects TRBV7-2 to TRBJ2-1, with TRBD2 identical over 10 bases. The source of this sequence is a human donor in good health. Sequenced: PBMCs. CDR3 amino acids: CASSLTLAGYNEQFF. The CDR3 DNA reads as TGTGCCAGCAGCTTAACACTAGCGGGGTACAATGAGCAGTTCTTC.